These 2 T cell receptor beta chains were all obtained from the same sample, sequenced in a study of shared T cell receptors in the human thymus (dated by TCRdb to 2020 to 2022). Library prep was done by the immunoSEQ multiplex PCR assay. The clones in this table, taken by TCRdb from immuneACCESS, are in-frame only. Not every clone is retained; where verified, under half of the shortfall comes from an unresolved V gene, and the cause of the rest is unknown. The sample table shows around 340,000 clones, and roughly 94% are seen once. The ten biggest clones cover roughly 0.02% of the sample. The sequenced material came from thymocytes. The origin of the receptors is a human donor.

This chain uses TRBV28 with TRBJ2-7; D remains unclear. Deletions cut 3 bases from V and 6 bases from J, with 18 bases between. Germline V lookup: CDR1 MDHEN, CDR2 SYDVKM. The CDR3 totals 15 residues. The CDR3 DNA reads as TGTGCCAGCAGTTTTCGGGCCGCCGATTTGGTCGAGCAGTACTTC. It is translated as CASSFRAADLVEQYF. Full variable domain (missing parts from reference TRBV28 and TRBJ2-7): DVKVTQSSRYLVKRTGEKVFLECVQDMDHENMFWYRQDPGLGLRLIYFSYDVKMKEKGDIPEGYSVSREKKERFSLILESASTNQTSMYLCASSFRAADLVEQYFGPGTRLTVT.

The genes are TRBV14 and TRBJ2-7; 8 bases fit TRBD2. Trimming removed 2 bases from V and 2 bases from J; junction bases left unmatched: 20. This CDR3 is 20 amino acids long. Per the germline V gene, CDR1 is SGHDN and CDR2 is FVKESK. In nucleotides, the CDR3 is TGTGCCAGCAGCCAAAATCCTCGCTCAGAGGGCAGCGGGAGTCCCTACGAGCAGTACTTC. Its protein is CASSQNPRSEGSGSPYEQYF.